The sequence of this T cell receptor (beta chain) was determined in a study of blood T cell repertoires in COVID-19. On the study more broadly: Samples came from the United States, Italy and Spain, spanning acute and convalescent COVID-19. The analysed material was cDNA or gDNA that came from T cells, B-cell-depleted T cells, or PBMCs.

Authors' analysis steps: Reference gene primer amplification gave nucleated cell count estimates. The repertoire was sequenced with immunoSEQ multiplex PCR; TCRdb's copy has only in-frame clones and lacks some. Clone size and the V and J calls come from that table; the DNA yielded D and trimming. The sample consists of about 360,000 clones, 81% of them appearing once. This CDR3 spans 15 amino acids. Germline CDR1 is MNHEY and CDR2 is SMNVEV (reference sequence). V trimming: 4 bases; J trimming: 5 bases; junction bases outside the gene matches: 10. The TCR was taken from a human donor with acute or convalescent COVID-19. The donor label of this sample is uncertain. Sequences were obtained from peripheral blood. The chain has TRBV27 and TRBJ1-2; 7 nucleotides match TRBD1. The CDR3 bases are TGTGCCAGCAGTTGGAATAAGGGGGCGACTTATGGCTACACCTTC. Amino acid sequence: CASSWNKGATYGYTF.